Below are 19 T cell receptor beta chains sequenced from a single sample in a study of cytomegalovirus exposure and HLA in healthy donors (dated by TCRdb to the late 2010s). The library was generated by the immunoSEQ multiplex PCR assay. The source is immuneACCESS, and TCRdb retained only in-frame sequences with V and J called. Part of the clones is not carried over; for the studies checked, unresolved V genes explain less than half of this, and the remainder is unexplained. The sample table records 180,000 or so clones; roughly 84% of these occur just once. The leading ten clones occupy 10% to 15% of the sample. The specimen sequenced was PBMCs. The receptors come from a woman aged 30 to 39 in good health and CMV-seropositive.

The V call is TRBV7-9, the J call TRBJ2-7, with 11 bases identical to TRBD2. J lost 3 bases, V lost 4 bases, and 8 bases had no gene match. This CDR3 comprises 16 residues. Germline values: CDR1 SEHNR, CDR2 FQNEAQ (reference sequence). CDR3 coding DNA: TGTGCCAGCAGCTCAGTGCTAGCGGGAGGAGACTACGAGCAGTACTTC. This gives the protein CASSSVLAGGDYEQYF.

This clone was counted between two and nine times. This sequence joins TRBV29-1 and TRBJ1-2, with D hard to call. This CDR3 comprises 11 residues. Per the germline V gene, CDR1 is SQVTM and CDR2 is ANQGSEA. Trimming removed 6 bases from V and 6 bases from J, with 11 bases in between. CDR3 in amino acids: CSVVYVDGYTF. The CDR3 DNA sequence: TGCAGCGTCGTCTATGTTGATGGCTACACCTTC.

The chain joins TRBV5-1 to TRBJ2-2; weak D call: TRBD2 (6 bases). The CDR3 has 14 residues. V was shortened by 4 bases and J by 4 bases, with 11 bases between the two germline ends. Germline CDR1 and CDR2: SGHRS and YFSETQ. The CDR3 loop reads CASSRDWFTGELFF. In nucleotides, the CDR3 is TGCGCCAGCAGCCGGGACTGGTTCACCGGGGAGCTGTTTTTT.

This chain connects TRBV19 to TRBJ2-1; possibly TRBD2 for D (6 bases). Germline CDR1 LNHDA, CDR2 SQIVND (reference sequence). V lost 6 bases and J 7 bases, leaving 19 bases between the germline ends. The CDR3 length is 15 residues. The CDR3 bases are TGTGCCAGTAGCCAACTAGCCGACCGGGTAAATGAGCAGTTCTTC. This encodes CASSQLADRVNEQFF. Full variable domain (outside the CDR3, taken from reference TRBV19 and TRBJ2-1): DGGITQSPKYLFRKEGQNVTLSCEQNLNHDAMYWYRQDPGQGLRLIYYSQIVNDFQKGDIAEGYSVSREKKESFPLTVTSAQKNPTAFYLCASSQLADRVNEQFFGPGTRLTVL.

The chain employs TRBV7-9 and TRBJ1-1, with 7 bases that match TRBD1. Germline CDR1 is SEHNR and CDR2 is FQNEAQ (reference sequence). CDR3 length: 16 amino acids. Unmatched junction bases numbered 14, after V lost 5 bases and J lost 5 bases. The CDR3 DNA reads as TGTGCCAGCAGCCCTTTAAACAGGGGTGCCCGGACTGAAGCTTTCTTT. Its protein product is CASSPLNRGARTEAFF.

This rearrangement joins TRBV9 to TRBJ1-2; perhaps TRBD1 as D (6 bases). This CDR3 has 15 amino acids. Germline CDR1 reads SGDLS; CDR2 reads YYNGEE. Trimming removed 3 bases at V and 2 bases at J, with 14 bases between. The CDR3 region is CASSARTDGNYGYTF. The CDR3 nucleotides read TGTGCCAGCAGCGCGCGGACAGACGGAAACTATGGCTACACCTTC.

The V call is TRBV7-9, the J call TRBJ2-7; 7 bases align to TRBD1. Per germline, CDR1 SEHNR and CDR2 FQNEAQ (reference sequence). This CDR3 comprises 12 residues. V dropped 4 bases and J dropped 13; count of bases not matched to a gene: 10. The CDR3 coding sequence is TGTGCCAGCAGCTCTGAGACAGGGAGTAACTACTTC. This translates into CASSSETGSNYF.

In the case of this clone: The junction does not match germline at one end; this may be a read error. The chain employs TRBV7-7 and TRBJ2-1; no definite D call. This CDR3 region has 13 residues. Germline CDR1 and CDR2: SSHAT and FNYEAQ (reference sequence). CDR3 nucleotides: TGTGCTAGCAGCTTAACGGTCCTTGGTGAGCAGTTCTTC. This codes for CASSLTVLGEQFF. Drawing the rest from reference TRBV7-7 and TRBJ2-1, the complete variable domain is GAGVSQSPRYKVTKRGQDVTLRCDPISSHATLYWYQQALGQGPEFLTYFNYEAQPDKSGLPSDRFSAERPEGSISTLTIQRTEQRDSAMYRCASSLTVLGEQFFGPGTRLTVL.

The chain employs TRBV2 and TRBJ2-7; the D gene is possibly TRBD1 (5 bases). CDR1 and CDR2 (germline): SNHLY, FYNNEI. V lost 4 bases to trimming and J lost 7 bases, with 14 bases between them. CDR3 length: 13 amino acids. For the CDR3, the DNA is TGTGCCAGCAGTGTCCTCGAGGCAGGGGAGCAGTACTTC. Residues: CASSVLEAGEQYF.

V is TRBV7-6 and J is TRBJ1-3; no clear D gene. This CDR3 is 16 amino acids long. CDR1 is SGHVS and CDR2 is FNYEAQ in the germline V gene. Trimming shortened V by 1 base and J by 1 base, and 11 bases separated the two germline ends. This CDR3 reads CASSLGEWNSGNTIYF. The DNA for the CDR3 is TGTGCCAGCAGCTTAGGGGAGTGGAATTCTGGAAACACCATATATTTT.

The CDR3 region has the DNA TGTGCCAGCAGCAAGACTACTGATCGACTAAACAATGAGCAGTTCTTC. As protein: CASSKTTDRLNNEQFF. The V and J genes are TRBV27 and TRBJ2-1; tentatively, D is TRBD2 (5 bases). In germline, CDR1 is MNHEY, CDR2 SMNVEV (reference sequence). The CDR3 spans 16 residues. Trimming pared 6 bases from V and 5 bases from J, leaving 20 bases between.

This clone was observed once. This chain uses TRBV29-1 with TRBJ2-7; D possibly corresponds to TRBD1 (6 bases). CDR3 length equals 15 residues. V lost 0 bases and J lost 0, with 12 bases in between. Germline CDR1 and CDR2: SQVTM and ANQGSEA. CDR3 nucleotide sequence: TGCAGCGTTGAAGATTGGACAGAGACCTCCTACGAGCAGTACTTC. Its translation: CSVEDWTETSYEQYF.

CDR3 nucleotides: TGTGCCTGGATGGGGGGGGGCCGTGAAGCTTTCTTT. Its translation: CAWMGGGREAFF. The chain carries TRBV30 and TRBJ1-1; tentative D call: TRBD1 (6 bases). V gave up 4 bases and J gave up 7 bases, with 13 bases separating them. Germline V lookup: CDR1 GTSNPN, CDR2 SVGIG (reference sequence). The CDR3 loop spans 12 amino acids.

The CDR3: CASSRLKEGDTEAFF. The CDR3 DNA is TGTGCCAGCTCACGATTGAAAGAGGGGGACACTGAAGCTTTCTTT. The chain combines TRBV18 with TRBJ1-1, with D perhaps TRBD1 (6 bases). Germline assignment: CDR1 KGHSH and CDR2 LQKENI. The CDR3 sequence is 15 residues long. Between the trimmed V and J ends, which lost 4 bases and 3 bases, there was a span of 15 bases.

Here the CDR3 DNA reads TGTGCCACCAAAATTCGGTCTGGCTACACCTTC. Translation: CATKIRSGYTF. The V call is TRBV2, the J call TRBJ1-2; D is uncertain. V dropped 10 bases and J dropped 7 bases, with 13 bases sitting between them. CDR3 size: 11 residues. The germline V gene has CDR1 SNHLY and CDR2 FYNNEI.

In DNA, the CDR3 is TGTGCCAGCTCCGGGACAGGGTCATTTGACCGCTCCTACAATGAGCAGTTCTTC. Encoded protein: CASSGTGSFDRSYNEQFF. The chain combines TRBV25-1 with TRBJ2-1, with 9 bases fitting TRBD1. The CDR3 sequence is 18 residues long. CDR1 MGHDK and CDR2 SYGVNS come from the germline V gene. V was pared by 8 bases and J by 0 bases, with 14 bases of the junction left unmatched.

This chain joins TRBV6-6 and TRBJ1-1; no clear D gene. This CDR3 is 13 amino acids long. The germline gives CDR1 MNHNY, CDR2 SVGAGI (reference sequence). V dropped 2 bases and J dropped 1 base, with 5 bases sitting between them. The CDR3 protein is CASSYEQNTEAFF. CDR3 DNA: TGTGCCAGCAGTTACGAGCAGAACACTGAAGCTTTCTTT.

The genes are TRBV18 and TRBJ2-2, with unresolved D. The ends were cut back, 10 bases at V and 2 bases at J, with 17 bases in the middle. The CDR3 length is 15 residues. Per germline, CDR1 KGHSH and CDR2 LQKENI. DNA for the CDR3: TGTGCCACCCGGCTCGCGGAGAGAAACACCGGGGAGCTGTTTTTT. It codes for CATRLAERNTGELFF.

The chain has TRBV5-1 and TRBJ2-3, with 13 bases that match TRBD2. V was pared by 4 bases and J by 3 bases, with 5 bases of the junction left unmatched. The CDR3 totals 16 residues. Germline V gene sequence: CDR1 SGHRS, CDR2 YFSETQ. CDR3 sequence: CASSPRTSGRTDTQYF. CDR3 coding DNA: TGCGCCAGCAGCCCTCGGACTAGCGGGAGAACAGATACGCAGTATTTT.